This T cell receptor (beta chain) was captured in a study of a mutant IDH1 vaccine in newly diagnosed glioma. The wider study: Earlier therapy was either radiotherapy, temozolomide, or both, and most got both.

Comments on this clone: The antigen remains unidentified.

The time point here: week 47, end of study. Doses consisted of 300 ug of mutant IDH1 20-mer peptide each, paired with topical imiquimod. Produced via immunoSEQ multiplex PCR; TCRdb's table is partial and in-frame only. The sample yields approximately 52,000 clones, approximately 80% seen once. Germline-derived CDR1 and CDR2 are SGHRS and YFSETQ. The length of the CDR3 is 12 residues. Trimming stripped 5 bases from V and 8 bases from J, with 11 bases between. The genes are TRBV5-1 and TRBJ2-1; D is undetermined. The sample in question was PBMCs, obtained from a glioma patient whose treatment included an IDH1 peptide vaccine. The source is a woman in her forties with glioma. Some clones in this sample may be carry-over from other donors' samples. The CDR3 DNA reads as TGCGCCAGCAGAAACCTTAGGGATGAGCAGTTCTTC. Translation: CASRNLRDEQFF.